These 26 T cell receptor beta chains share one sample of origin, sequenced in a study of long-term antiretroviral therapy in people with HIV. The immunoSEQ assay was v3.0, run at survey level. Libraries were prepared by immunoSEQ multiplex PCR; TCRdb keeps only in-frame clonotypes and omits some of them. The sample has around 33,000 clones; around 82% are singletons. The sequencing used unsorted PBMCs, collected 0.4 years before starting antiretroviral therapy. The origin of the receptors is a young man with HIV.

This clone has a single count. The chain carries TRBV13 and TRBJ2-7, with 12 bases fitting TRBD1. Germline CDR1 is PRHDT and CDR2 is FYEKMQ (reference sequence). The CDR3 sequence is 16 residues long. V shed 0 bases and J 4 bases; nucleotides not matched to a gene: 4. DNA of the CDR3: TGTGCCAGCAGCTTAGGAGAGGGACAGGGGGCATACGAGCAGTACTTC. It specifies CASSLGEGQGAYEQYF.

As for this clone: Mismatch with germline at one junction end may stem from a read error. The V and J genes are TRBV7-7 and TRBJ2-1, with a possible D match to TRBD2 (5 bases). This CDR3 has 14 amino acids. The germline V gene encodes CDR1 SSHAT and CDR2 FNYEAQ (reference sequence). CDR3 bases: TGTGCTAGCAGCTTAGCTGGGAGAAACAATGAGCAGTTCTTC. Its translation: CASSLAGRNNEQFF.

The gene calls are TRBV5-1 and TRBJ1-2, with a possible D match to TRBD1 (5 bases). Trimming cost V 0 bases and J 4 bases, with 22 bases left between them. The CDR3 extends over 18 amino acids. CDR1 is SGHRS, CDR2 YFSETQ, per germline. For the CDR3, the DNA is TGCGCCAGCAGCTTGGCCACCCGGGGGGGGGAGCCTCCCTATGGCTACACCTTC. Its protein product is CASSLATRGGEPPYGYTF.

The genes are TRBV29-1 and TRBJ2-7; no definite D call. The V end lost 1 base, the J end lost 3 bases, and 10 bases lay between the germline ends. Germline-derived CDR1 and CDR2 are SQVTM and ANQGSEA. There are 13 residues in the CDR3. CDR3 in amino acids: CSVEADGYYEQYF. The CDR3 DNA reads TGCAGCGTTGAAGCGGACGGATACTACGAGCAGTACTTC.

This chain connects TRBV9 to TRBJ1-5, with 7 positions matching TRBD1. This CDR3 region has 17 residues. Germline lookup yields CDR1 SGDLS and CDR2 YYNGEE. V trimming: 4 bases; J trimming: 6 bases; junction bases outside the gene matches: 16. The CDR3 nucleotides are TGTGCCAGCAGCACACGGAACAGGGGCTATAGCGGTCAGCCCCAGCATTTT. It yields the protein CASSTRNRGYSGQPQHF.

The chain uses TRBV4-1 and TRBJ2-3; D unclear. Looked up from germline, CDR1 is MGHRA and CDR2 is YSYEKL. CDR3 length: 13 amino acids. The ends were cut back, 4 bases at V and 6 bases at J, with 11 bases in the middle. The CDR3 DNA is TGCGCCAGCAGCCCCGCCACGCCGGATACGCAGTATTTT. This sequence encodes CASSPATPDTQYF.

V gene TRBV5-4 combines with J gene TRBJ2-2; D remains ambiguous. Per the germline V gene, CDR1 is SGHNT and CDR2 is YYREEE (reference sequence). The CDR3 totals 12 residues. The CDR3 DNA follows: TGTGCAACCGGAGAAAACACCGGGGAGCTGTTTTTT. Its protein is CATGENTGELFF.

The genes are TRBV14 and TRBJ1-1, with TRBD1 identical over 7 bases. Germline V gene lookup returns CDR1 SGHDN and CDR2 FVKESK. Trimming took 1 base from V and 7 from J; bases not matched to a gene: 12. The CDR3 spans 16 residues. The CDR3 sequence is CASSQAEGTASIEAFF. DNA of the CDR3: TGTGCCAGCAGCCAAGCTGAAGGGACAGCTTCGATTGAAGCTTTCTTT.

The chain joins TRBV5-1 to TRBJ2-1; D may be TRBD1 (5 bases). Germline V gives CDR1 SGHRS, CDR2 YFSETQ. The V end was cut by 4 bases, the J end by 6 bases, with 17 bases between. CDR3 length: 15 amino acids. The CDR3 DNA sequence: TGCGCCAGCAGCCTCGGACAAATTGCCCTCAATGAGCAGTTCTTC. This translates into CASSLGQIALNEQFF.

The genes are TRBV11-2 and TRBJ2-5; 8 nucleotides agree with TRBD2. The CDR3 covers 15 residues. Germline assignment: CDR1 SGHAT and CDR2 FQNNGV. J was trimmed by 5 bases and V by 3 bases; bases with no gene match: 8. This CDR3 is CASSFSGAREETQYF. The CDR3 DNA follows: TGTGCCAGCAGCTTTAGCGGGGCCCGGGAGGAGACCCAGTACTTC.

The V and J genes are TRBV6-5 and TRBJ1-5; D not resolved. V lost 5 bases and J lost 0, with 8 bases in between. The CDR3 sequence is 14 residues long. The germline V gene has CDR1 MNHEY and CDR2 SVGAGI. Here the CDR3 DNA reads TGTGCCAGCAGTCCCTCGGATAGCAATCAGCCCCAGCATTTT. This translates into CASSPSDSNQPQHF.

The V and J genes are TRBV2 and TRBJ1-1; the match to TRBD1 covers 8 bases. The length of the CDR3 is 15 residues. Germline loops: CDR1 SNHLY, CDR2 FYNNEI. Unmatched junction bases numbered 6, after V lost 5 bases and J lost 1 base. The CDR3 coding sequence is TGTGCCAGCAGTCTCCGGACAGGGCCGAACACTGAAGCTTTCTTT. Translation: CASSLRTGPNTEAFF.

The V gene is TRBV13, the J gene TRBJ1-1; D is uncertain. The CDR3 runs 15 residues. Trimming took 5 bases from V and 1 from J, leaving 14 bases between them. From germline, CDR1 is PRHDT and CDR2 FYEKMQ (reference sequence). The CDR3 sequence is CASSLIQGGNTEAFF. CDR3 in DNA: TGTGCCAGCAGCCTGATTCAAGGAGGGAACACTGAAGCTTTCTTT.

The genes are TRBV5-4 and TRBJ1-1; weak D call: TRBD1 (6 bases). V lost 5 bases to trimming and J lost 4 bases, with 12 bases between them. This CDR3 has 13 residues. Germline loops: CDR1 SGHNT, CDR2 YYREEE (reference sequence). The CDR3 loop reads CASREGGLTEAFF. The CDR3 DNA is TGTGCCAGCAGAGAGGGGGGTCTCACTGAAGCTTTCTTT.

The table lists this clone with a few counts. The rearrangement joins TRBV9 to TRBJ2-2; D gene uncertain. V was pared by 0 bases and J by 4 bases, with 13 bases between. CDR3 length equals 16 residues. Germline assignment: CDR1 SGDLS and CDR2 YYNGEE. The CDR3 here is CASSVEAGSGTGELFF. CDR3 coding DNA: TGTGCCAGCAGCGTAGAAGCCGGGTCGGGCACCGGGGAGCTGTTTTTT.

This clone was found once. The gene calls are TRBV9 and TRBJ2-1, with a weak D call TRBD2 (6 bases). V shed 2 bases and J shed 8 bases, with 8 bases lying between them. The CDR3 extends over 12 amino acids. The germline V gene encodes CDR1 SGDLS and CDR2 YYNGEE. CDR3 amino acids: CASSVRGDEQFF. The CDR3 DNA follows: TGTGCCAGCAGCGTGCGGGGCGATGAGCAGTTCTTC.

CDR3 sequence: CASSSYLSRGVNEQFF. The CDR3 nucleotides are TGTGCCAGCAGCTCCTACTTGTCCAGGGGGGTAAATGAGCAGTTCTTC. The chain carries TRBV13 and TRBJ2-1; D may be TRBD1 (7 bases). Germline CDR1 reads PRHDT; CDR2 reads FYEKMQ (reference sequence). Deletions cut 4 bases from V and 7 bases from J, with 20 bases between. The CDR3 is made up of 16 amino acids.

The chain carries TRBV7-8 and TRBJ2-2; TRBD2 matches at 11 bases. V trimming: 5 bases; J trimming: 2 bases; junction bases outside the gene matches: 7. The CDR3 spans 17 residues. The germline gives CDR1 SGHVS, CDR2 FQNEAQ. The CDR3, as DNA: TGTGCCAGCAGCGCGCGCCTAGCGGGAGGCAACACCGGGGAGCTGTTTTTT. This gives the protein CASSARLAGGNTGELFF.

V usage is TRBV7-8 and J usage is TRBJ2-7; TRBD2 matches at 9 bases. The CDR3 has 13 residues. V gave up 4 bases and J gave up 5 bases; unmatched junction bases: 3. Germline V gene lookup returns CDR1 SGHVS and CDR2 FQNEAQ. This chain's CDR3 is CASSWTSDNEQYF. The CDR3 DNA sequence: TGTGCCAGCAGCTGGACTAGCGATAACGAGCAGTACTTC.

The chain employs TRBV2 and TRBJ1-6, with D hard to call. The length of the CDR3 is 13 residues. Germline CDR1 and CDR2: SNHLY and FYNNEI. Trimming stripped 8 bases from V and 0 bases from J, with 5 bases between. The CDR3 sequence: CASRGSYNSPLHF. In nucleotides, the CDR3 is TGTGCCAGCCGGGGCTCCTATAATTCACCCCTCCACTTT. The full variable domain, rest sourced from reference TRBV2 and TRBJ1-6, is EPEVTQTPSHQVTQMGQEVILRCVPISNHLYFYWYRQILGQKVEFLVSFYNNEISEKSEIFDDQFSVERPDGSNFTLKIRSTKLEDSAMYFCASRGSYNSPLHFGNGTRLTVT.

CDR3 bases: TGTGCCAGCAGTTTGTTTTCAGGGGTACAGGGCTACACCTTC. Translating it yields CASSLFSGVQGYTF. V gene TRBV6-5 combines with J gene TRBJ1-2; D is perhaps TRBD1 (6 bases). V shed 4 bases and J shed 8 bases, with 17 bases lying between them. Germline V gene sequence: CDR1 MNHEY, CDR2 SVGAGI. This CDR3 is 14 amino acids long.

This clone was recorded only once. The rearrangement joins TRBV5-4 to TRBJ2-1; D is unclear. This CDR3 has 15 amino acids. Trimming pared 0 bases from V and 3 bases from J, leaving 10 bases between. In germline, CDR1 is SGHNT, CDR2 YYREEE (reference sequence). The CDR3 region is CASSLEWTDYNEQFF. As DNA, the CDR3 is TGTGCCAGCAGCTTGGAGTGGACGGACTACAATGAGCAGTTCTTC.

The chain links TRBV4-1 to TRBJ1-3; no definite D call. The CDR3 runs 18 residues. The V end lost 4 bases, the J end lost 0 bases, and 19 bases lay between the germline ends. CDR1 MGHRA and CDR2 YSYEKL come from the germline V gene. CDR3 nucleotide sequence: TGCGCCAGCAGCCCGGCCCGGGTTGGGCTCCTCTCTGGAAACACCATATATTTT. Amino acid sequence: CASSPARVGLLSGNTIYF.

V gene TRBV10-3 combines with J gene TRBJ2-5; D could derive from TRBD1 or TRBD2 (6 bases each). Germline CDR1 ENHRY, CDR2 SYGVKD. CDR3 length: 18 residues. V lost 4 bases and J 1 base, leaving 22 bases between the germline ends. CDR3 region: CAISGSRGARETQETQYF. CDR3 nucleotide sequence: TGTGCCATCAGTGGATCGAGGGGGGCCCGCGAAACCCAAGAGACCCAGTACTTC.

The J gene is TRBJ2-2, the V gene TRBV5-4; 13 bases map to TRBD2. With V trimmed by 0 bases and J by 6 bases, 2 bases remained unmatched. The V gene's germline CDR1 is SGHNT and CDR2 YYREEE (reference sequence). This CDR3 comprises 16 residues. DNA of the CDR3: TGTGCCAGCAGCTTGGAGACTAGCGGGAGGTCCGGGGAGCTGTTTTTT. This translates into CASSLETSGRSGELFF.

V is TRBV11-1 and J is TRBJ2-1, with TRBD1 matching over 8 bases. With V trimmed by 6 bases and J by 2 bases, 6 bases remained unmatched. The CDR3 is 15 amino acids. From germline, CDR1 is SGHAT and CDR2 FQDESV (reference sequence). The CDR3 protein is CASRTGQGTYNEQFF. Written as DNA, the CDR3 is TGTGCCAGCAGGACCGGACAGGGAACCTACAATGAGCAGTTCTTC.